The 29 T cell receptor beta chains below were found in one sample sequenced in a study of blood T cell repertoires in COVID-19 (dated by TCRdb to 2018 to 2020). Libraries were constructed by the immunoSEQ multiplex PCR assay. What TCRdb holds here is the immuneACCESS table cut down to in-frame rearrangements. Part of the clones is not present; checked against another copy, under half of the missing clones reflect an unresolved V gene, and the others are unexplained. This sample gives 250,000 to 350,000 clones in total; 85% to 90% of them show up just once. Jointly, the top ten make up less than 3.5% of the sample. The sequenced material came from peripheral blood. The source is a woman in her 30s with COVID-19, enrolled during active disease.

The chain is built from TRBV2 and TRBJ2-7, with D perhaps TRBD1 (5 bases). Trimming shortened V by 7 bases and J by 0 bases, and 10 bases separated the two germline ends. The germline CDR1 and CDR2 sequences are SNHLY and FYNNEI. The CDR3 loop spans 13 amino acids. The CDR3 reads CASIRDSSYEQYF. As DNA, the CDR3 is TGTGCCAGCATTAGAGACAGCTCCTACGAGCAGTACTTC.

The chain couples TRBV4-1 to TRBJ2-7; D might be TRBD2 (5 bases). The CDR3 covers 14 residues. Trimming took off 0 bases at V and 2 bases at J, with 8 bases between the two ends. Looked up from germline, CDR1 is MGHRA and CDR2 is YSYEKL. The CDR3 is CASSQESGTYEQYF. The CDR3 nucleotides are TGCGCCAGCAGCCAAGAATCGGGGACCTACGAGCAGTACTTC.

This sequence joins TRBV4-1 and TRBJ1-4; no clear D gene. The ends were cut back, 0 bases at V and 0 bases at J, with 11 bases in the middle. This CDR3 has 17 residues. CDR1 MGHRA and CDR2 YSYEKL come from the germline V gene. The CDR3 is CASSQEPPVTTNEKLFF. The CDR3 region has the DNA TGCGCCAGCAGCCAAGAGCCCCCGGTAACAACTAATGAAAAACTGTTTTTT.

The V call is TRBV6-5, the J call TRBJ2-2; D unresolved. Trimming cost V 4 bases and J 1 base, with 7 bases left between them. The CDR3 runs to 14 residues. Looked up from germline, CDR1 is MNHEY and CDR2 is SVGAGI. The CDR3 reads CASSFNGNTGELFF. Written as DNA, the CDR3 is TGTGCCAGCAGTTTCAACGGGAACACCGGGGAGCTGTTTTTT.

The rearrangement links TRBV7-9 to TRBJ2-1, with a weak D call TRBD2 (6 bases). The CDR3 has 13 amino acids. V shed 5 bases and J shed 10 bases, with 15 bases lying between them. CDR1 and CDR2 from the germline V gene are SEHNR and FQNEAQ (reference sequence). CDR3 loop: CASSPPLAGEQFF. DNA of the CDR3: TGTGCCAGCAGCCCCCCTTTGGCGGGGGAGCAGTTCTTC. Together with reference TRBV7-9 and TRBJ2-1, the CDR3 gives the full variable domain: DTGVSQNPRHKITKRGQNVTFRCDPISEHNRLYWYRQTLGQGPEFLTYFQNEAQLEKSRLLSDRFSAERPKGSFSTLEIQRTEQGDSAMYLCASSPPLAGEQFFGPGTRLTVL.

Only a few counts were recorded for this clone. The genes are TRBV10-3 and TRBJ1-1; 9 bases match TRBD1. J gave up 5 bases and V 2 bases, and 3 bases lay outside the gene matches. CDR3 length: 14 residues. CDR1 is ENHRY, CDR2 SYGVKD, per germline. The CDR3 reads CAISEDRGITEAFF. CDR3 in DNA: TGTGCCATCAGTGAGGACAGGGGGATAACTGAAGCTTTCTTT.

The chain recombines TRBV12-3 or TRBV12-4 with TRBJ2-1, with D possibly matching TRBD1 (5 bases). The CDR3 extends over 13 amino acids. Trimming stripped 5 bases from V and 9 bases from J, with 14 bases between. This CDR3 is CASSPQGMGEQFF. For the CDR3, the DNA is TGTGCCAGCAGTCCGCAGGGAATGGGTGAGCAGTTCTTC.

The chain joins TRBV19 to TRBJ1-4, with D possibly being TRBD1 (5 bases). Trimming removed 5 bases from V and 13 bases from J, with 23 bases in between. The CDR3 is 15 residues long. Germline V gene data show CDR1 as LNHDA and CDR2 as SQIVND (reference sequence). CDR3: CASSVTGLPPVRLFF. The CDR3 DNA follows: TGTGCCAGTAGTGTCACGGGACTCCCCCCGGTCCGACTGTTTTTT. Supplemented by reference TRBV19 and TRBJ1-4, the full variable domain reads DGGITQSPKYLFRKEGQNVTLSCEQNLNHDAMYWYRQDPGQGLRLIYYSQIVNDFQKGDIAEGYSVSREKKESFPLTVTSAQKNPTAFYLCASSVTGLPPVRLFFGSGTQLSVL.

The chain has TRBV12-5 and TRBJ2-1, with 16 bases that match TRBD2. The trim removed 5 bases at V and 10 bases at J, leaving 5 bases unmatched. In germline, CDR1 is LGHNT, CDR2 FRNRAP. The CDR3 runs to 15 residues. CDR3 sequence (DNA): TGTGCTAGTGGTACTGGGACTAGCGGGGGGGAGGAGCAGTTCTTC. Its protein is CASGTGTSGGEEQFF.

As for this clone: The identical CDR3 is also encoded by other nucleotide sequences in the sample. This chain connects TRBV4-2 to TRBJ2-7, with TRBD2 identical over 7 bases. The CDR3 runs to 13 residues. V gave up 1 base and J gave up 3 bases; unmatched junction bases: 0. CDR1 is LGHNA and CDR2 is YNFKEQ in the germline V gene. In DNA, the CDR3 is TGTGCCAGCAGCCAAGCTAGCGGCTACGAGCAGTACTTC. It translates to CASSQASGYEQYF.

V and J are TRBV27 and TRBJ1-6, with a weak D call TRBD1 (5 bases). V was cut by 2 bases and J by 7 bases, with 9 bases left in between. This CDR3 region has 14 residues. Germline V gene lookup returns CDR1 MNHEY and CDR2 SMNVEV (reference sequence). For the CDR3, the DNA is TGTGCCAGCAGTTTAGGGGGAGGAAATTCACCCCTCCACTTT. Protein product: CASSLGGGNSPLHF.

The chain couples TRBV7-9 to TRBJ1-2; 7 nucleotides agree with TRBD1. V gave up 3 bases and J gave up 3 bases; unmatched junction bases: 4. Germline-derived CDR1 and CDR2 are SEHNR and FQNEAQ (reference sequence). The CDR3 consists of 14 residues. CDR3 loop: CASSFKGGHYGYTF. The CDR3 nucleotides read TGTGCCAGCAGCTTTAAAGGGGGCCACTATGGCTACACCTTC.

The V call is TRBV2, the J call TRBJ1-4, with 10 bases identical to TRBD1. The CDR3 has 14 amino acids. The V and J ends lost 6 bases and 6 bases, in that order; junction bases with no gene match: 4. In germline, CDR1 is SNHLY, CDR2 FYNNEI. The CDR3 nucleotides are TGTGCCAGCAGCCGGGACAGGGGTTATGAAAAACTGTTTTTT. Encoded protein: CASSRDRGYEKLFF.

The V gene is TRBV30, the J gene TRBJ1-2; no clear D. The germline V and J ends were trimmed by 0 bases and 1 base, with 3 bases remaining between them. The CDR3 length is 12 residues. The germline V gene has CDR1 GTSNPN and CDR2 SVGIG (reference sequence). Here the CDR3 reads CAWSVYNYGYTF. Written as DNA, the CDR3 is TGTGCCTGGAGTGTCTATAACTATGGCTACACCTTC.

As regards this clone: An end of the junction does not agree with germline; a read error may underlie this. This chain links TRBV19 with TRBJ2-2, with D perhaps matching TRBD1 (6 bases). The CDR3 consists of 14 residues. Germline V gene data show CDR1 as LNHDA and CDR2 as SQIVND (reference sequence). CDR3 nucleotides: TGTGCCAGTAGTACGCAGGGGAACGCCGGGGAGCTGTTTTTT. This codes for CASSTQGNAGELFF.

J is TRBJ1-3 and V is TRBV30; D is ambiguous. The germline CDR1 and CDR2 sequences are GTSNPN and SVGIG (reference sequence). With 4 bases removed from V and 0 bases from J, the gap between germline ends came to 19 bases. This CDR3 has 17 amino acids. The CDR3 nucleotides read TGTGCCTGGATGGGAGATTTTATGTCCAACTCTGGAAACACCATATATTTT. This sequence encodes CAWMGDFMSNSGNTIYF.

The chain couples TRBV5-1 to TRBJ2-1, with unresolved D. V lost 4 bases to trimming and J lost 0 bases, with 11 bases between them. The CDR3 length is 15 residues. From germline, CDR1 is SGHRS and CDR2 YFSETQ. The CDR3 spells CASSPYFSSYNEQFF. In DNA, the CDR3 is TGCGCCAGCAGCCCGTACTTTAGCTCCTACAATGAGCAGTTCTTC. Supplemented by reference TRBV5-1 and TRBJ2-1, the full variable domain reads KAGVTQTPRYLIKTRGQQVTLSCSPISGHRSVSWYQQTPGQGLQFLFEYFSETQRNKGNFPGRFSGRQFSNSRSEMNVSTLELGDSALYLCASSPYFSSYNEQFFGPGTRLTVL.

CDR3 nucleotides: TGTGCCAGTAGTACCCGACAGGGGGCTGGGAACGAGCAGTACTTC. Protein sequence: CASSTRQGAGNEQYF. The V gene is TRBV19, the J gene TRBJ2-7, with 10 positions matching TRBD1. The junction had 8 bases not matched to a gene; V was cut back by 4 bases and J by 5 bases. The germline CDR1 and CDR2 sequences are LNHDA and SQIVND (reference sequence). The CDR3 is 15 residues long.

The rearrangement joins TRBV15 to TRBJ1-3; possibly TRBD1 for D (6 bases). This CDR3 has 17 amino acids. With 5 bases removed from V and 0 bases from J, the gap between germline ends came to 17 bases. Germline V lookup: CDR1 LNHNV, CDR2 YYDKDF (reference sequence). CDR3 amino acids: CATSATGTTSSGNTIYF. CDR3 DNA sequence: TGTGCCACCAGCGCCACCGGGACAACGAGCTCTGGAAACACCATATATTTT.

The chain carries TRBV5-3 and TRBJ1-2; 7 bases align to TRBD1. TRBV5-3 is reported as an ORF; its role is uncertain. The CDR3 is 16 residues long. V was clipped by 3 bases and J by 0 bases; unmatched bases: 8. The CDR3 DNA sequence: TGTGCCAGAAGCTCTGAGGACAGGTCCCCTAACTATGGCTACACCTTC. Its protein product is CARSSEDRSPNYGYTF.

A single count supports this clone. The chain recombines TRBV5-1 with TRBJ2-3, with TRBD2 matching over 8 bases. There are 18 residues in the CDR3. The junction had 12 bases not matched to a gene; V was cut back by 3 bases and J by 0 bases. CDR1 is SGHRS and CDR2 is YFSETQ in the germline V gene. The CDR3: CASSSRGVAGSSTDTQYF. DNA of the CDR3: TGCGCCAGCAGCTCTCGCGGGGTAGCGGGGTCTAGCACAGATACGCAGTATTTT.

This clone was recorded once. The chain has TRBV15 and TRBJ1-1; D remains unclear. This CDR3 spans 15 amino acids. With 4 bases removed from V and 4 bases from J, the gap between germline ends came to 16 bases. Germline V gene lookup returns CDR1 LNHNV and CDR2 YYDKDF (reference sequence). The CDR3 bases are TGTGCCACCAGCACCGCTCGGGGTAACCCCACTGAAGCTTTCTTT. Its protein product is CATSTARGNPTEAFF.

This clone was observed a single time. This chain uses TRBV9 with TRBJ1-4; D perhaps matches TRBD1 (6 bases). The CDR3 has 15 amino acids. V was trimmed by 3 bases and J by 8 bases, leaving 17 bases between them. Looked up from germline, CDR1 is SGDLS and CDR2 is YYNGEE. The CDR3 coding sequence is TGTGCCAGCAGCGCCTTAACAGGGAAGGACGAAAAACTGTTTTTT. This sequence encodes CASSALTGKDEKLFF. The variable domain in full, with the rest retrieved from reference TRBV9 and TRBJ1-4, is DSGVTQTPKHLITATGQRVTLRCSPRSGDLSVYWYQQSLDQGLQFLIQYYNGEERAKGNILERFSAQQFPDLHSELNLSSLELGDSALYFCASSALTGKDEKLFFGSGTQLSVL.

The table lists this clone with a count of one. J is TRBJ2-5 and V is TRBV3-1 (or the pseudogene TRBV3-2); possibly TRBD1 for D (7 bases). The CDR3 runs to 16 residues. Germline V lookup: CDR1 LGHDT, CDR2 YNNKEL (reference sequence). V was cut by 0 bases and J by 5 bases, with 16 bases left in between. The CDR3 reads CASSQEGRGAVETQYF. CDR3 bases: TGTGCCAGCAGCCAAGAGGGCAGGGGGGCCGTGGAGACCCAGTACTTC.

The chain recombines TRBV9 with TRBJ2-2; TRBD2 matches at 7 bases. Germline CDR1 and CDR2: SGDLS and YYNGEE. The CDR3 has 18 amino acids. With V trimmed by 3 bases and J by 0 bases, 11 bases remained unmatched. The CDR3 nucleotides are TGTGCCAGCAGCGCGCATACACCGGGACTACCGAACACCGGGGAGCTGTTTTTT. Its protein product is CASSAHTPGLPNTGELFF.

V and J are TRBV7-9 and TRBJ2-6; D unclear. This CDR3 has 15 residues. Germline loops: CDR1 SEHNR, CDR2 FQNEAQ (reference sequence). The V end was cut by 5 bases, the J end by 2 bases, with 10 bases between. CDR3 in amino acids: CASSPDLAGANVLTF. DNA for the CDR3: TGTGCCAGCAGCCCTGACCTAGCTGGGGCCAACGTCCTGACTTTC.

V usage is TRBV29-1 and J usage is TRBJ2-2; D might be TRBD2 (6 bases). V was trimmed by 3 bases and J by 4 bases, leaving 9 bases between them. The germline V gene encodes CDR1 SQVTM and CDR2 ANQGSEA. The CDR3 length is 13 residues. This CDR3 is CSVDGSGTGELFF. Written as DNA, the CDR3 is TGCAGCGTTGACGGTAGCGGCACCGGGGAGCTGTTTTTT.

V and J are TRBV16 and TRBJ1-6; a possible D gene is TRBD1 (5 bases). The V end lost 2 bases, the J end lost 6 bases, and 17 bases lay between the germline ends. The CDR3 covers 17 residues. Germline lookup yields CDR1 KGHSY and CDR2 FQNENV. The CDR3 loop is CASSQRGGAGSNSPLHF. The CDR3 DNA follows: TGTGCCAGCAGCCAAAGGGGAGGAGCCGGGAGTAATTCACCCCTCCACTTT.

J is TRBJ2-5 and V is TRBV14, with D maybe TRBD1 (6 bases). V lost 4 bases to trimming and J lost 6 bases, with 18 bases between them. Per germline, CDR1 SGHDN and CDR2 FVKESK. The CDR3 contains 15 residues. The CDR3 nucleotides read TGTGCCAGCAGCCCCCTGGACAGACGGGGAAAGACCCAGTACTTC. It codes for CASSPLDRRGKTQYF.